The 27 T cell receptor beta chains below were found in one sample sequenced in a study of response to subunit inactivated influenza vaccine. TCRdb called the RT-PCR reads again in MiXCR, with one record for every CDR3 protein. In the table there are fewer than 350,000 distinct CDR3 sequences, less than 25% of which are singletons. This sample comprised PBMCs from blood, obtained approximately 20 months after vaccination. The receptors stem from a man between 50 and 69 years old who received an inactivated influenza vaccine.

The chain carries TRBV7-9 and TRBJ1-1; D remains ambiguous. Germline V gives CDR1 SEHNR, CDR2 FQNEAQ (reference sequence). The germline V and J ends were trimmed by 0 bases and 0 bases, with 8 bases remaining between them. This CDR3 has 15 amino acids. CDR3 DNA sequence: TGTGCCAGCAGCTTAGCAGGGCCTATGAACACTGAAGCTTTCTTT. This encodes CASSLAGPMNTEAFF.

This clonotype has a handful of counts. V gene TRBV7-9 combines with J gene TRBJ1-5, with 9 bases fitting TRBD1. The V segment lost 1 base and the J segment 4 bases; nucleotides outside the gene matches: 2. The CDR3 spans 15 residues. Germline V CDR1 and CDR2: SEHNR, FQNEAQ (reference sequence). The CDR3 region has the DNA TGTGCCAGCAGCTTAGTCGGGACAGGGAATCAGCCCCAGCATTTT. Translated, it gives CASSLVGTGNQPQHF.

This clonotype showed up just a few times. J is TRBJ2-4 and V is TRBV21-1; TRBD1, the D gene given by the table, was not confirmed from the DNA. TRBV21-1 is deemed a pseudogene. The CDR3 length is 15 residues. Here the CDR3 DNA reads TGTGCCAGCAGCACTTTACAGGGAGCCAAAAACATTCAGTACTTC. It yields the protein CASSTLQGAKNIQYF.

The table lists this clonotype with a few counts. J is TRBJ1-6 and V is TRBV24-1, with D unresolved. The CDR3 is 14 residues long. Germline CDR1 and CDR2: KGHDR and SFDVKD. The V gene lost 4 bases and the J gene lost 9 bases, with 12 bases spanning the gap. Written as DNA, the CDR3 is TGTGCCACCAGTGAGCCGGGAAGAGGTTCACCCCTCCACTTT. Its translation: CATSEPGRGSPLHF.

The chain couples TRBV4-1 to TRBJ2-3, with D unresolved. CDR3 length: 14 residues. Germline CDR1 reads MGHRA; CDR2 reads YSYEKL. Trimming took off 1 base at V and 4 bases at J, with 9 bases between the two ends. The CDR3 reads CASSQGTSADTQYF. The CDR3 DNA follows: TGCGCCAGCAGCCAAGGCACATCAGCAGATACGCAGTATTTT.

This clonotype was counted between two and nine times. The chain recombines TRBV28 with TRBJ2-3, with 9 nucleotides matching TRBD2. Trimming at V came to 8 bases and at J to 2 bases, leaving 5 bases not matched to a gene. The germline V gene has CDR1 MDHEN and CDR2 SYDVKM. This CDR3 is 14 amino acids long. This CDR3 reads CASSAGGTTDTQYF. The CDR3 DNA reads TGTGCCAGCTCAGCGGGAGGTACCACAGATACGCAGTATTTT. The whole variable domain, filled in from reference TRBV28 and TRBJ2-3, reads DVKVTQSSRYLVKRTGEKVFLECVQDMDHENMFWYRQDPGLGLRLIYFSYDVKMKEKGDIPEGYSVSREKKERFSLILESASTNQTSMYLCASSAGGTTDTQYFGPGTRLTVL.

This clonotype was detected only a few times. The chain combines TRBV6-2 or TRBV6-3 with TRBJ2-7; 7 bases align to TRBD2. This CDR3 contains 16 residues. The V and J ends lost 5 bases and 5 bases, in that order; junction bases with no gene match: 15. Germline loops: CDR1 MNHEY, CDR2 SVGEGT. CDR3 coding DNA: TGTGCCAGCAGTACCCGGACGGGACTACGGATGGACGAGCAGTACTTC. It encodes CASSTRTGLRMDEQYF.

The count of this clonotype is one. This chain connects TRBV20-1 to TRBJ2-3, with 8 bases fitting TRBD2. J was trimmed by 0 bases and V by 6 bases; bases with no gene match: 2. The germline V gene has CDR1 DFQATT and CDR2 SNEGSKA (reference sequence). The CDR3 extends over 13 amino acids. CDR3 nucleotide sequence: TGCAGTGCGTCGGGGGGGAGCACAGATACGCAGTATTTT. This codes for CSASGGSTDTQYF.

The V call is TRBV10-2, the J call TRBJ1-2, with D unclear. CDR3 length equals 11 residues. Germline V gives CDR1 WSHSY, CDR2 SAAADI. Trimming cost V 8 bases and J 3 bases, with 7 bases left between them. CDR3 loop: CASRTDYGYTF. The CDR3 nucleotides are TGCGCCAGCCGGACGGACTATGGCTACACCTTC.

The chain is built from TRBV5-4 and TRBJ1-2; TRBD1 might be the D (6 bases). The CDR3 length is 13 residues. V shed 0 bases and J shed 6 bases, with 9 bases lying between them. CDR1 SGHNT and CDR2 YYREEE come from the germline V gene (reference sequence). CDR3 region: CASSLDRTDGYTF. In DNA form, the CDR3 reads TGTGCCAGCAGCTTGGACAGGACAGATGGCTACACCTTC.

The sample holds a few counts of this clonotype. The chain uses TRBV6-5 and TRBJ1-2, with TRBD1 identical over 7 bases. This CDR3 is built from 15 residues. With V trimmed by 4 bases and J by 4 bases, 9 bases remained unmatched. CDR1 and CDR2 from the germline V gene are MNHEY and SVGAGI. The CDR3 nucleotides read TGTGCCAGCAGTTTTTTGACAGGGCTCGGCTATGGCTACACCTTC. Encoded protein: CASSFLTGLGYGYTF.

The chain uses TRBV10-3 and TRBJ2-5, with 7 bases identical to TRBD1. CDR1 is ENHRY, CDR2 SYGVKD, per germline. The CDR3 contains 14 residues. V lost 6 bases, J lost 0 bases, and 4 bases stayed unmatched. This CDR3 reads CAIRTTGNQETQYF. The CDR3 nucleotides are TGTGCCATCAGGACGACAGGGAACCAAGAGACCCAGTACTTC.

The chain couples TRBV20-1 to TRBJ2-7; D not certain. Between the trimmed V and J ends, which lost 2 bases and 3 bases, there was a span of 17 bases. The germline V gene has CDR1 DFQATT and CDR2 SNEGSKA (reference sequence). The CDR3 is made up of 15 amino acids. CDR3 DNA: TGCAGTGCTAGATCCATCGACGGCAGCCACTACGAGCAGTACTTC. It encodes CSARSIDGSHYEQYF.

The CDR3 coding sequence is TGCAGTGCACCGGGGATGGCCAAAAACATTCAGTACTTC. Encoded protein: CSAPGMAKNIQYF. This chain links TRBV20-1 with TRBJ2-4; perhaps TRBD2 as D (5 bases). The CDR3 has 13 residues. Germline assignment: CDR1 DFQATT and CDR2 SNEGSKA (reference sequence). Between the trimmed V and J ends, which lost 6 bases and 1 base, there was a span of 10 bases.

The chain is built from TRBV4-1 and TRBJ2-3; possibly TRBD2 for D (7 bases). The V end lost 1 base, the J end lost 2 bases, and 13 bases lay between the germline ends. Per the germline V gene, CDR1 is MGHRA and CDR2 is YSYEKL. CDR3 length equals 16 residues. The CDR3 here is CASSQGGRGITDTQYF. CDR3 bases: TGCGCCAGCAGCCAAGGGGGGCGGGGGATCACAGATACGCAGTATTTT.

This clonotype was seen repeatedly, ten times or more. The rearrangement links TRBV15 to TRBJ1-1; D is unresolved. The CDR3 has 12 residues. CDR1 is LNHNV and CDR2 is YYDKDF in the germline V gene (reference sequence). Trimming removed 5 bases from V and 8 bases from J, with 12 bases in between. Here the CDR3 reads CATSPTGAEAFF. The CDR3 nucleotides are TGTGCCACCAGCCCGACTGGTGCCGAAGCTTTCTTT.

This clonotype was counted ten times or more. V gene TRBV10-3 combines with J gene TRBJ1-1; D perhaps matches TRBD1 (5 bases). Between the trimmed V and J ends, which lost 3 bases and 1 base, there was a span of 12 bases. Germline V gene data show CDR1 as ENHRY and CDR2 as SYGVKD. The CDR3 is made up of 15 amino acids. The CDR3 spells CAISDSGTENTEAFF. In DNA, the CDR3 is TGTGCCATCAGTGATTCCGGGACGGAGAACACTGAAGCTTTCTTT.

This clonotype was recorded a few times. The rearrangement uses TRBV29-1 and TRBJ2-7; D possibly corresponds to TRBD2 (6 bases). The germline V gene encodes CDR1 SQVTM and CDR2 ANQGSEA. The V end lost 1 base, the J end lost 0 bases, and 13 bases lay between the germline ends. This CDR3 region has 15 residues. The CDR3 protein is CSVEVWGLSSYEQYF. CDR3 bases: TGCAGCGTTGAAGTTTGGGGACTGTCCTCCTACGAGCAGTACTTC.

This clonotype showed up many times. The chain recombines TRBV12-3 or TRBV12-4 with TRBJ2-2; the D is unclear. This CDR3 has 13 residues. V shed 5 bases and J shed 1 base, with 5 bases lying between them. CDR3 bases: TGTGCCAGCAGTGATCGGAACACCGGGGAGCTGTTTTTT. It codes for CASSDRNTGELFF.

This chain links TRBV12-3 or TRBV12-4 with TRBJ1-2, with D maybe TRBD1 (6 bases). V lost 7 bases and J lost 3, with 15 bases in between. The CDR3 contains 14 residues. This CDR3 reads CASTAEQGDYGYTF. CDR3 in DNA: TGTGCCAGCACCGCCGAACAGGGCGACTATGGCTACACCTTC.

This clonotype was seen more than once but under ten times. The chain has TRBV4-2 and TRBJ1-5; D not certain. The CDR3 length is 13 residues. Looked up from germline, CDR1 is LGHNA and CDR2 is YNFKEQ. Trimming left V 0 bases short and J 5 bases short, with 5 bases between. DNA of the CDR3: TGTGCCAGCAGCCAAGAGCCTTATCAGCCCCAGCATTTT. Translation: CASSQEPYQPQHF.

Only a few counts were recorded for this clonotype. V is TRBV7-2 and J is TRBJ1-1, with D hard to call. The germline V gene encodes CDR1 SGHTA and CDR2 FQGNSA. Trimming pared 6 bases from V and 1 base from J, leaving 6 bases between. CDR3 length: 12 residues. The CDR3 is CASRSSNTEAFF. The DNA of the CDR3 is TGTGCCAGCAGGTCCTCGAACACTGAAGCTTTCTTT.

The sample holds many counts of this clonotype. This chain joins TRBV7-9 and TRBJ1-6, with a weak D call TRBD1 (5 bases). The CDR3 totals 15 residues. Trimming pared 3 bases from V and 10 bases from J, leaving 16 bases between. Germline-derived CDR1 and CDR2 are SEHNR and FQNEAQ (reference sequence). The CDR3 DNA reads as TGTGCCAGCAGCTTGGACAAGTATTCCCGGTCACCCCTCCACTTT. This encodes CASSLDKYSRSPLHF.

This clonotype was seen a handful of times. The chain uses TRBV14 and TRBJ2-5, with 11 bases identical to TRBD2. The trim removed 6 bases at V and 10 bases at J, leaving 4 bases unmatched. CDR1 is SGHDN, CDR2 FVKESK, per germline. The CDR3 has 12 residues. The CDR3 reads CASSPSGRIQYF. The CDR3, as DNA: TGTGCCAGCAGTCCTAGCGGGAGGATCCAGTACTTC.

In this sample, this clonotype turned up a few times. The chain couples TRBV24-1 to TRBJ2-7, with D hard to call. This CDR3 is 14 amino acids long. Trimming shortened V by 4 bases and J by 1 base, and 10 bases separated the two germline ends. CDR1 is KGHDR, CDR2 SFDVKD, per germline. In DNA, the CDR3 is TGTGCCACCAGTGACAGCCAGACGTCCTACGAGCAGTACTTC. Residues: CATSDSQTSYEQYF.

This clonotype occurred a few times. The chain has TRBV5-1 and TRBJ1-1; no definite D call. The CDR3 is 14 amino acids. Germline values: CDR1 SGHRS, CDR2 YFSETQ. V dropped 2 bases and J dropped 1 base, with 9 bases sitting between them. The CDR3 DNA sequence: TGCGCCAGCAGCTTTATGGGCGAGAACACTGAAGCTTTCTTT. This codes for CASSFMGENTEAFF.

The rearrangement uses TRBV20-1 and TRBJ2-2; 8 positions agree with TRBD1. The germline gives CDR1 DFQATT, CDR2 SNEGSKA (reference sequence). V lost 1 base and J lost 2; bases outside the gene matches: 3. The CDR3 consists of 15 residues. CDR3 in DNA: TGCAGTGCTAGAGTAGGACAGGGCAACACCGGGGAGCTGTTTTTT. Translated: CSARVGQGNTGELFF.